The 6 T cell receptor beta chains in this list originate from one sample, sequenced in a study of blood T cell repertoires in COVID-19. Sequencing was performed with immunoSEQ multiplex PCR; in TCRdb, only in-frame clones are kept and a portion is missing. The sample holds fewer than 250,000 clones, about 80% seen once. Sequencing used peripheral blood. The receptor set was obtained from a woman in her sixties with COVID-19, enrolled during active disease.

The chain is built from TRBV18 and TRBJ1-1, with D tentatively TRBD1 (6 bases). There are 14 residues in the CDR3. The ends were cut back, 5 bases at V and 4 bases at J, with 14 bases in the middle. Germline V lookup: CDR1 KGHSH, CDR2 LQKENI. The CDR3 nucleotides are TGTGCCAGCTCAGCGACGAAAGGGGGCACTGAAGCTTTCTTT. Its protein is CASSATKGGTEAFF.

The CDR3 DNA sequence: TGTGCCAGCAGCTTGGCCAAGGACAGGGGGCGCAGGACAGATACGCAGTATTTT. Encoded protein: CASSLAKDRGRRTDTQYF. The chain has TRBV5-6 and TRBJ2-3; 11 bases are a match to TRBD1. V dropped 0 bases and J dropped 3; count of bases not matched to a gene: 9. This CDR3 is built from 18 residues. CDR1 and CDR2 (germline): SGHDT, YYEEEE.

The chain is built from TRBV19 and TRBJ2-3; D is perhaps TRBD1 (6 bases). The CDR3 is 15 amino acids. The germline V and J ends were trimmed by 3 bases and 6 bases, with 16 bases remaining between them. Looked up from germline, CDR1 is LNHDA and CDR2 is SQIVND (reference sequence). For the CDR3, the DNA is TGTGCCAGTAGTATTAGGTCGACAGGTGGTGATACGCAGTATTTT. Translation gives CASSIRSTGGDTQYF.

The rearrangement uses TRBV10-3 and TRBJ1-1; weak D call: TRBD1 (6 bases). V lost 0 bases, J lost 1 base, and 6 bases lay in between. Per germline, CDR1 ENHRY and CDR2 SYGVKD. This CDR3 has 14 residues. The CDR3 region has the DNA TGTGCCATCAGTGAGTCAGGGGGGAACACTGAAGCTTTCTTT. Protein sequence: CAISESGGNTEAFF.

This clone was seen just once. This sequence joins TRBV30 and TRBJ1-2; 9 bases line up with TRBD1. CDR1 GTSNPN and CDR2 SVGIG come from the germline V gene (reference sequence). The trim removed 3 bases at V and 5 bases at J, leaving 4 bases unmatched. The CDR3 runs to 13 residues. The CDR3 nucleotides are TGTGCCTGGAGCGACGGGACAGGGTATGGCTACACCTTC. Its translation is CAWSDGTGYGYTF. Full variable domain (outside the CDR3, taken from reference TRBV30 and TRBJ1-2): SQTIHQWPATLVQPVGSPLSLECTVEGTSNPNLYWYRQAAGRGLQLLFYSVGIGQISSEVPQNLSASRPQDRQFILSSKKLLLSDSGFYLCAWSDGTGYGYTFGSGTRLTVV.

The chain uses TRBV5-1 and TRBJ2-5, with 10 bases matching TRBD2. V lost 4 bases to trimming and J lost 3 bases; unmatched junction nucleotides: 3. Germline V gene lookup returns CDR1 SGHRS and CDR2 YFSETQ. CDR3 length: 14 residues. CDR3 DNA sequence: TGCGCCAGCAGCACTCTAGCGGGGGAAGAGACCCAGTACTTC. It encodes CASSTLAGEETQYF.